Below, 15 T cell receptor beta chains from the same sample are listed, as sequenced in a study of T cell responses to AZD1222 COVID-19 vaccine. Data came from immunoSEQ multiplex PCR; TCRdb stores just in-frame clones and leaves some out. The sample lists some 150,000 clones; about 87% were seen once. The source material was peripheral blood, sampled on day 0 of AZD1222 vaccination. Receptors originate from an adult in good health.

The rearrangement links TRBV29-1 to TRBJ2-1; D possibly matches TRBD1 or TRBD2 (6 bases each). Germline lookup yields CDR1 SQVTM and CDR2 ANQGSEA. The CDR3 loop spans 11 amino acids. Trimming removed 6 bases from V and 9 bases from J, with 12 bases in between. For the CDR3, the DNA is TGCAGCGTCCAAGAGGGGGGTGAGCAGTTCTTC. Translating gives CSVQEGGEQFF.

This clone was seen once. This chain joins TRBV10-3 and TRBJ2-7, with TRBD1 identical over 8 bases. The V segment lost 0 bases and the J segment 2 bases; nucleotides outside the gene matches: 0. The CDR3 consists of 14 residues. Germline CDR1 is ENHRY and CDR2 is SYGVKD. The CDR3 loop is CAISESGQAYEQYF. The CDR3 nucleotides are TGTGCCATCAGTGAGTCGGGACAGGCCTACGAGCAGTACTTC.

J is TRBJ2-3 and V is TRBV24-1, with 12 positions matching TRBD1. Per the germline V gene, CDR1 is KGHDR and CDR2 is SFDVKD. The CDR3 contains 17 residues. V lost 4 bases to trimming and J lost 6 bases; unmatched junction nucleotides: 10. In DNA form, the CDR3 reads TGTGCCACCAGTGAACCACCGGGACAGGGGGCCGGTGATACGCAGTATTTT. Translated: CATSEPPGQGAGDTQYF.

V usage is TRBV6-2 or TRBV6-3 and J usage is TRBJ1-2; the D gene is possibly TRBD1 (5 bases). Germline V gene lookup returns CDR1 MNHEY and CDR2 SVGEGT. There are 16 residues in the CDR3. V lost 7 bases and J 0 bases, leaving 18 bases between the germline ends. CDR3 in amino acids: CASTPSIRGANYGYTF. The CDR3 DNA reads TGTGCCAGCACCCCCTCAATCCGGGGGGCTAACTATGGCTACACCTTC.

The CDR3, as DNA: TGTGCCAGCAGCTTGCTAGGTGGGGCCAGCACAGATACGCAGTATTTT. This encodes CASSLLGGASTDTQYF. V is TRBV7-2 and J is TRBJ2-3; possible D gene TRBD1, 5 bases. Germline loops: CDR1 SGHTA, CDR2 FQGNSA. The CDR3 is 16 residues long. V lost 3 bases to trimming and J lost 0 bases, with 13 bases between them.

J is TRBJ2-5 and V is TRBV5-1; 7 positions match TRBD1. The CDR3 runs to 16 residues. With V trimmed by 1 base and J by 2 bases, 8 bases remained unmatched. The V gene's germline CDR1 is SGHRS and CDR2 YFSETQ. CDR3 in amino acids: CASSLIEGANQETQYF. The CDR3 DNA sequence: TGCGCCAGCAGCTTGATAGAGGGGGCTAATCAAGAGACCCAGTACTTC.

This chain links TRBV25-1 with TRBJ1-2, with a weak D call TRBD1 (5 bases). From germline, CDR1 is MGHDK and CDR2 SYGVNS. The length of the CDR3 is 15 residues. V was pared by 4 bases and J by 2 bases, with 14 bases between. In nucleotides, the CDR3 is TGTGCCAGCAGTGGGTGGGACGGAGAAAACTATGGCTACACCTTC. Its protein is CASSGWDGENYGYTF.

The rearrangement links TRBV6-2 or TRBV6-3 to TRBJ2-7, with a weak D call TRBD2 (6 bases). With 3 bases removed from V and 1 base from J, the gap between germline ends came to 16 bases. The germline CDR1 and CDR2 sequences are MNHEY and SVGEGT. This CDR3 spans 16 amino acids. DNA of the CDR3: TGTGCCAGCAGTTATATCCCCAGCGGGCCATCCTACGAGCAGTACTTC. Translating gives CASSYIPSGPSYEQYF.

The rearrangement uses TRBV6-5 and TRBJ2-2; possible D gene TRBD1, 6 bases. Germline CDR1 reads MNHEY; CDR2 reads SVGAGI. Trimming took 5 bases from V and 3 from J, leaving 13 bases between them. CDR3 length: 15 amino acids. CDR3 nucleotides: TGTGCCAGCAGTCAACTCAGGGGTGACACCGGGGAGCTGTTTTTT. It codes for CASSQLRGDTGELFF.

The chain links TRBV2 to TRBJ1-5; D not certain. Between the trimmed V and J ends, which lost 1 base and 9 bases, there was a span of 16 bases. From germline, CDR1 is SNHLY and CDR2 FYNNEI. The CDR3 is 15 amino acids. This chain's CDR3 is CASSEVKASVGPQHF. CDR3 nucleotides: TGTGCCAGCAGTGAAGTAAAGGCCAGCGTCGGGCCCCAGCATTTT.

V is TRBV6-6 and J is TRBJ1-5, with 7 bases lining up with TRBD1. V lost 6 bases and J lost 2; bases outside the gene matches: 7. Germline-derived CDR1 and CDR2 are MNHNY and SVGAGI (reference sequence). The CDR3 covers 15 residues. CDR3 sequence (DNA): TGTGCCAGCAGAGATAAAGGGGGCGGCAATCAGCCCCAGCATTTT. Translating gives CASRDKGGGNQPQHF.

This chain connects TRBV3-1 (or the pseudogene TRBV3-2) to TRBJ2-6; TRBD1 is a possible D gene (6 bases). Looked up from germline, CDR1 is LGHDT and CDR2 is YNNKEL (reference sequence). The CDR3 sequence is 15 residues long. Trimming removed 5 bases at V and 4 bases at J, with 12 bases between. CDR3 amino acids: CASSYRVEGANVLTF. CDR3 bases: TGTGCCAGCAGCTACAGGGTAGAAGGGGCCAACGTCCTGACTTTC.

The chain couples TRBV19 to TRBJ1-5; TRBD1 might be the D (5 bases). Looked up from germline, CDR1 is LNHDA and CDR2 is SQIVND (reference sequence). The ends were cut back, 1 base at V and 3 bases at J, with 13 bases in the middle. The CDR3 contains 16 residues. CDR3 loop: CASSIAGTTINQPQHF. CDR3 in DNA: TGTGCCAGTAGTATAGCGGGGACCACCATCAATCAGCCCCAGCATTTT.

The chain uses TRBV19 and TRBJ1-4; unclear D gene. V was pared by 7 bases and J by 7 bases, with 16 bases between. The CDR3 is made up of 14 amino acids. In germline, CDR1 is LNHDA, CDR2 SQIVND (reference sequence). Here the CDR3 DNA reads TGTGCCAGTACCTCAGGTGTTCAAGGTGAAAAACTGTTTTTT. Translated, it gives CASTSGVQGEKLFF.

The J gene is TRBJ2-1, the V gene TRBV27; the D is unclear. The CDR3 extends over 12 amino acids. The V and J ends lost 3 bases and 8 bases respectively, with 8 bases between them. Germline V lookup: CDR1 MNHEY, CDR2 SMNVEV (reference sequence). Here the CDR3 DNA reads TGTGCCAGCAGTTTTCTGGGCTATGAGCAGTTCTTC. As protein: CASSFLGYEQFF.